What follows are 28 T cell receptor beta chains derived from one specimen sequenced in a study of blood T cell repertoires in COVID-19. TCRdb's copy holds only in-frame clones and misses some; the assay was immunoSEQ multiplex PCR. The sample shows a few hundred thousand clones, about 85% of them seen only once. Sequencing was carried out using PBMCs or T cells enriched from blood (not recorded which). The source is a woman in her 30s who had recovered from COVID-19.

The chain is built from TRBV30 and TRBJ2-1; 12 nucleotides line up with TRBD2. The CDR3 covers 15 residues. Germline CDR1 reads GTSNPN; CDR2 reads SVGIG (reference sequence). V lost 0 bases to trimming and J lost 5 bases; unmatched junction nucleotides: 2. CDR3 region: CAWSVASGGDNEQFF. The CDR3 DNA is TGTGCCTGGAGTGTGGCTAGCGGGGGGGACAATGAGCAGTTCTTC.

V and J are TRBV2 and TRBJ1-1, with no clear D. CDR1 and CDR2 (germline): SNHLY, FYNNEI. The CDR3 loop spans 15 amino acids. Trimming removed 7 bases at V and 4 bases at J, with 19 bases between. CDR3 coding DNA: TGTGCCAGCATCACATATCGGAACCAGGCCACTGAAGCTTTCTTT. Protein sequence: CASITYRNQATEAFF.

The V call is TRBV3-1 (or the pseudogene TRBV3-2), the J call TRBJ2-3; 7 bases match TRBD2. V shed 4 bases, J shed 1 base, and the junction held 2 bases outside the gene matches. The CDR3 loop spans 14 amino acids. From germline, CDR1 is LGHDT and CDR2 YNNKEL (reference sequence). CDR3 in amino acids: CASSPRGGTDTQYF. CDR3 sequence (DNA): TGTGCCAGCAGCCCCCGGGGGGGCACAGATACGCAGTATTTT.

The rearrangement uses TRBV4-3 and TRBJ2-1; D is perhaps TRBD1 (6 bases). The V end lost 2 bases, the J end lost 0 bases, and 14 bases lay between the germline ends. Germline V gives CDR1 LGHNA, CDR2 YSLEER. This CDR3 comprises 17 residues. The CDR3: CASSQYATGSSYNEQFF. The CDR3 DNA sequence: TGCGCCAGCAGCCAATACGCGACAGGCAGCTCCTACAATGAGCAGTTCTTC.

This clone showed up just once. V usage is TRBV20-1 and J usage is TRBJ2-7; no clear D. Trimming cost V 3 bases and J 5 bases, with 11 bases left between them. CDR3 length: 12 residues. Germline CDR1 DFQATT, CDR2 SNEGSKA (reference sequence). The CDR3 here is CSASSRFDEQYF. In DNA form, the CDR3 reads TGCAGTGCTAGTTCTAGATTCGACGAGCAGTACTTC.

V and J are TRBV30 and TRBJ1-4; D gene unclear. Looked up from germline, CDR1 is GTSNPN and CDR2 is SVGIG (reference sequence). The V and J ends lost 0 bases and 0 bases respectively, with 8 bases between them. CDR3 length: 15 amino acids. The chain's CDR3 is CAWSVPRATNEKLFF. DNA for the CDR3: TGTGCCTGGAGTGTACCCCGAGCAACTAATGAAAAACTGTTTTTT.

The chain combines TRBV5-4 with TRBJ2-5; TRBD2 agrees at 10 bases. This CDR3 comprises 14 residues. Germline values: CDR1 SGHNT, CDR2 YYREEE (reference sequence). V was pared by 2 bases and J by 5 bases, with 3 bases of the junction left unmatched. CDR3 DNA sequence: TGTGCCAGCAGCTTTAGCGGGGGGCTGGAGACCCAGTACTTC. Its translation is CASSFSGGLETQYF.

The rearrangement joins TRBV5-4 to TRBJ1-1; 7 positions agree with TRBD1. In germline, CDR1 is SGHNT, CDR2 YYREEE (reference sequence). The trim removed 4 bases at V and 1 base at J, leaving 4 bases unmatched. This CDR3 region has 14 residues. CDR3 region: CASSERTGNTEAFF. The CDR3 DNA is TGTGCCAGCAGCGAGAGGACAGGGAACACTGAAGCTTTCTTT.

This clone has only one observation. Here the CDR3 DNA reads TGCAGCGTTGGGGAGCGCGGGGGGCACTACGAGCAGTACTTC. It yields the protein CSVGERGGHYEQYF. The rearrangement joins TRBV29-1 to TRBJ2-7; TRBD2 aligns across 8 bases. The J segment lost 3 bases and the V segment lost 4 bases, leaving 8 bases of the junction unmatched. The germline V gene has CDR1 SQVTM and CDR2 ANQGSEA. This CDR3 contains 14 residues.

The V and J genes are TRBV2 and TRBJ2-7, with D possibly matching TRBD1 (5 bases). V gave up 7 bases and J gave up 5 bases, with 18 bases separating them. The germline V gene encodes CDR1 SNHLY and CDR2 FYNNEI. This CDR3 has 14 amino acids. In DNA, the CDR3 is TGTGCCAGCAACGAGGTGACAGTAATGAACGAGCAGTACTTC. It translates to CASNEVTVMNEQYF.

The chain combines TRBV27 with TRBJ1-4; D not certain. CDR1 is MNHEY, CDR2 SMNVEV, per germline (reference sequence). This CDR3 is 12 amino acids long. The germline V and J ends were trimmed by 5 bases and 8 bases, with 9 bases remaining between them. CDR3 protein: CASSHYREKLFF. In DNA, the CDR3 is TGTGCCAGCAGTCACTATAGGGAAAAACTGTTTTTT.

The CDR3 bases are TGTGCCAGCAGCCGGGACAGGAACACTGAAGCTTTCTTT. Amino acids: CASSRDRNTEAFF. The rearrangement uses TRBV6-4 and TRBJ1-1, with 7 positions matching TRBD1. Germline V gene lookup returns CDR1 MRHNA and CDR2 SNTAGT. The CDR3 has 13 amino acids. The V gene end was trimmed by 6 bases and the J gene end by 1 base; junction bases not matched to a gene: 2.

The genes are TRBV5-1 and TRBJ1-5; the D is unclear. The germline CDR1 and CDR2 sequences are SGHRS and YFSETQ. This CDR3 has 17 residues. V dropped 0 bases and J dropped 4 bases, with 17 bases sitting between them. CDR3 sequence (DNA): TGCGCCAGCAGCTTGGAAGGCCTCGCAGGCGGGAATCAGCCCCAGCATTTT. It is translated as CASSLEGLAGGNQPQHF.

The chain joins TRBV4-2 to TRBJ1-4; perhaps TRBD1 as D (5 bases). Germline CDR1 reads LGHNA; CDR2 reads YNFKEQ. Trimming removed 2 bases from V and 4 bases from J, with 14 bases in between. The CDR3 covers 16 residues. CDR3: CASSQTGGVGNEKLFF. The CDR3 DNA follows: TGTGCCAGCAGCCAAACCGGGGGGGTAGGTAATGAAAAACTGTTTTTT.

V gene TRBV6-2 or TRBV6-3 combines with J gene TRBJ2-5, with TRBD1 as a possible D gene (5 bases). V was trimmed by 4 bases and J by 2 bases, leaving 11 bases between them. The length of the CDR3 is 14 residues. Germline V gene data show CDR1 as MNHEY and CDR2 as SVGEGT. CDR3 sequence (DNA): TGTGCCAGCAGTTTCACAGGCACTCAAGAGACCCAGTACTTC. Encoded protein: CASSFTGTQETQYF.

This chain's CDR3 is CASRTGGAEGYTF. The CDR3 DNA is TGTGCCAGCAGGACGGGGGGCGCGGAGGGCTACACCTTC. The V and J genes are TRBV2 and TRBJ1-2; D perhaps matches TRBD1 (6 bases). Germline lookup yields CDR1 SNHLY and CDR2 FYNNEI. Trimming took 6 bases from V and 8 from J, leaving 16 bases between them. The CDR3 contains 13 residues.

This clone was seen a handful of times. This same CDR3 is encoded by further DNA sequences in the sample. This sequence joins TRBV6-2 or TRBV6-3 and TRBJ1-1; 7 bases match TRBD1. CDR3 length: 14 residues. J lost 4 bases, V lost 0 bases, and 2 bases had no gene match. Germline CDR1 is MNHEY and CDR2 is SVGEGT. The CDR3 here is CASSYSAGGTEAFF. CDR3 sequence (DNA): TGTGCCAGCAGTTACTCGGCAGGGGGCACTGAAGCTTTCTTT.

This chain uses TRBV6-5 with TRBJ2-7, with D maybe TRBD1 (5 bases). Germline V CDR1 and CDR2: MNHEY, SVGAGI. Between the trimmed V and J ends, which lost 6 bases and 7 bases, there was a span of 16 bases. The CDR3 spans 13 residues. Written as DNA, the CDR3 is TGTGCCAGCAGACAATCAGGGATTTGGGAGCAGTACTTC. Translation: CASRQSGIWEQYF.

DNA for the CDR3: TGTGCCAGCAGCTTTGGGGACAGGGGGACCGAGCAGTACTTC. Translated, it gives CASSFGDRGTEQYF. This chain uses TRBV7-2 with TRBJ2-7, with TRBD1 matching 11 bases. The germline V gene has CDR1 SGHTA and CDR2 FQGNSA. The CDR3 is 14 amino acids. With V trimmed by 3 bases and J by 6 bases, 4 bases remained unmatched.

The chain is built from TRBV4-2 and TRBJ1-3; no clear D. The CDR3 spans 14 residues. CDR1 is LGHNA and CDR2 is YNFKEQ in the germline V gene. Trimming took 4 bases from V and 8 from J, leaving 15 bases between them. The CDR3 bases are TGTGCCAGCAGCCGAAACGGAGGGAGGGACACCATATATTTT. Translated, it gives CASSRNGGRDTIYF.

This chain links TRBV7-3 with TRBJ1-6; D is unclear. Trimming took 5 bases from V and 7 from J, leaving 6 bases between them. Looked up from germline, CDR1 is SGHTA and CDR2 is FQGTGA. The CDR3 loop spans 12 amino acids. CDR3 in amino acids: CASSSGNSPLHF. CDR3 DNA sequence: TGTGCCAGCAGCAGCGGCAATTCACCCCTCCACTTT.

The chain carries TRBV4-1 and TRBJ2-1; unclear D gene. Germline-derived CDR1 and CDR2 are MGHRA and YSYEKL. The CDR3 has 16 amino acids. The ends were cut back, 0 bases at V and 4 bases at J, with 13 bases in the middle. The CDR3 region has the DNA TGCGCCAGCAGCCAAGATCGTATCCCGAGGTACAATGAGCAGTTCTTC. It translates to CASSQDRIPRYNEQFF.

V usage is TRBV6-5 and J usage is TRBJ1-2; no reliable D call. Trimming removed 5 bases at V and 4 bases at J, with 17 bases between. The CDR3 is 15 residues long. Germline V gene lookup returns CDR1 MNHEY and CDR2 SVGAGI. The CDR3 nucleotides read TGTGCCAGCAGTCCCCGGCCCAGAGGGATCTATGGCTACACCTTC. Residues: CASSPRPRGIYGYTF.

This chain connects TRBV25-1 to TRBJ1-2; D is ambiguous. Germline CDR1 reads MGHDK; CDR2 reads SYGVNS. CDR3 length: 12 amino acids. Trimming took off 1 base at V and 7 bases at J, with 7 bases between the two ends. The CDR3 protein is CASSELAAGYTF. CDR3 nucleotide sequence: TGTGCCAGCAGTGAATTAGCAGCTGGCTACACCTTC.

V is TRBV5-1 and J is TRBJ2-7; no reliable D call. Germline CDR1 is SGHRS and CDR2 is YFSETQ. The ends were cut back, 3 bases at V and 3 bases at J, with 7 bases in the middle. There are 12 residues in the CDR3. The CDR3 DNA reads TGCGCCAGCAGCTCCACAGACTACGAGCAGTACTTC. It is translated as CASSSTDYEQYF.

Comments on this clone: An end of the junction differs from the germline gene, which may be a read error. The gene calls are TRBV7-9 and TRBJ1-1; 7 bases match TRBD1. Per the germline V gene, CDR1 is SEHNR and CDR2 is FQNEAQ (reference sequence). The CDR3 loop spans 14 amino acids. The CDR3 is CASNLDRASTEAFF. The CDR3 DNA is TGTGCCAGCAACTTAGACAGGGCTAGCACTGAAGCTTTCTTT. Filled out from reference TRBV7-9 and TRBJ1-1, the complete variable domain reads DTGVSQNPRHKITKRGQNVTFRCDPISEHNRLYWYRQTLGQGPEFLTYFQNEAQLEKSRLLSDRFSAERPKGSFSTLEIQRTEQGDSAMYLCASNLDRASTEAFFGQGTRLTVV.

V and J are TRBV4-3 and TRBJ2-7, with D maybe TRBD2 (8 bases). Germline-derived CDR1 and CDR2 are LGHNA and YSLEER. The CDR3 is 16 amino acids. V lost 3 bases to trimming and J lost 8 bases, with 23 bases between them. CDR3 coding DNA: TGCGCCAGCAGCCATGTTAGCGGGACAGATGAACCCCAGCAGTACTTC. Encoded protein: CASSHVSGTDEPQQYF.

The chain carries TRBV27 and TRBJ1-1; 7 bases match TRBD1. Germline V gene data show CDR1 as MNHEY and CDR2 as SMNVEV (reference sequence). The junction had 9 bases not matched to a gene; V was cut back by 6 bases and J by 2 bases. The CDR3 sequence is 15 residues long. The CDR3 DNA is TGTGCCAGCAGGGAACCCGGGACAGTAAACACTGAAGCTTTCTTT. Translating it yields CASREPGTVNTEAFF.